This TCR beta chain is from a study of T-cell reconstitution after alpha-beta-depleted transplantation in children. The authors prepared the TCRbeta library with unique molecular identifiers. TCRdb re-analysed the PCR reads in MiXCR, keeping a single row per CDR3 protein. The sample contains about 27,000 distinct CDR3 sequences, roughly a sixth of which appear only once. The material was PBMCs, mostly from graft donor cells, obtained 60 days after TCRalphabeta/CD19-depleted stem cell transplant. The source of this sequence is a male patient aged 2-15 years who had a stem cell transplant for acute lymphoblastic leukemia, so the T cells may come from the graft donor.

This CDR3 reads CASSVQRGSTDTQYF. CDR3 coding DNA: TGTGCCAGCAGTGTCCAGCGGGGGAGCACAGATACGCAGTATTTT. This rearrangement joins TRBV2 to TRBJ2-3; 8 bases are shared with TRBD2. CDR1 and CDR2 (germline): SNHLY, FYNNEI. J lost 0 bases, V lost 4 bases, and 3 bases had no gene match. The CDR3 runs to 15 residues.